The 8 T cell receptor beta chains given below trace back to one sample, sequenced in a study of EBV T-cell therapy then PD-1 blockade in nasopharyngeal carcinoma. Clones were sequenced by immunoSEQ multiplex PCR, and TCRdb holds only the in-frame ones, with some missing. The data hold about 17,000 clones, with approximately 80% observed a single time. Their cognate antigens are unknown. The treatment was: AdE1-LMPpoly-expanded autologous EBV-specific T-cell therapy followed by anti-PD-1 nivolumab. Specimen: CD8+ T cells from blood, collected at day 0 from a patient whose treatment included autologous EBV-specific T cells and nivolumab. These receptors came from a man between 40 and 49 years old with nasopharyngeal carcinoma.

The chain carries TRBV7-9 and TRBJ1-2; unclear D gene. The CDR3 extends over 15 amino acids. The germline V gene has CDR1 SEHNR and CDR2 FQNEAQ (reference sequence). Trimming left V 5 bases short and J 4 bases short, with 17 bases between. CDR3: CASSARQTNGYGYTF. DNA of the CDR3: TGTGCCAGCAGCGCGCGGCAGACAAACGGCTATGGCTACACCTTC.

CDR3 nucleotide sequence: TGTGCCAGCAGCCGGGGGGAACCTTCACCCCTCCACTTT. Translating it yields CASSRGEPSPLHF. The V gene is TRBV7-9, the J gene TRBJ1-6, with D perhaps matching TRBD1 (5 bases). Germline V gives CDR1 SEHNR, CDR2 FQNEAQ (reference sequence). This CDR3 is 13 amino acids long. Between the trimmed V and J ends, which lost 5 bases and 9 bases, there was a span of 11 bases.

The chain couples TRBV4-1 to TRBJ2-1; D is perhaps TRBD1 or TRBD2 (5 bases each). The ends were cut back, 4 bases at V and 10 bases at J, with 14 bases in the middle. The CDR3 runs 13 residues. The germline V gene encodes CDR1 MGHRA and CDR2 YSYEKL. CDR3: CASSLRRGDEQFF. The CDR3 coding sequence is TGCGCCAGCAGCCTCAGACGTGGGGACGAGCAGTTCTTC.

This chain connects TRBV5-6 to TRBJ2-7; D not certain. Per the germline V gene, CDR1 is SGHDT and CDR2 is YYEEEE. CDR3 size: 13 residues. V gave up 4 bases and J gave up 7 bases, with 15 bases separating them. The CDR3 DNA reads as TGTGCCAGCAGCCCTCTAGGGCTATGGGAGCAGTACTTC. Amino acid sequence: CASSPLGLWEQYF. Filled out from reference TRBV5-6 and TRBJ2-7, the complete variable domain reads DAGVTQSPTHLIKTRGQQVTLRCSPKSGHDTVSWYQQALGQGPQFIFQYYEEEERQRGNFPDRFSGHQFPNYSSELNVNALLLGDSALYLCASSPLGLWEQYFGPGTRLTVT.

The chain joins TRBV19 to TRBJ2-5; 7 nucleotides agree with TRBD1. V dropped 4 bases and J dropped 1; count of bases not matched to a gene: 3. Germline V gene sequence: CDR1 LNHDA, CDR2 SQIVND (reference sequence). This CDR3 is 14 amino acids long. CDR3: CASSKQGRQETQYF. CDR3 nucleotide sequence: TGTGCCAGTAGTAAACAGGGGCGCCAAGAGACCCAGTACTTC.

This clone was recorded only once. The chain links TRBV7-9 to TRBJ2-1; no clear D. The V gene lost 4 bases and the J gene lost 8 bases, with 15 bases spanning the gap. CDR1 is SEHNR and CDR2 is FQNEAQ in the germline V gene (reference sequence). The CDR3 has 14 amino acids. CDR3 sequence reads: CASSSIRIFYEQFF. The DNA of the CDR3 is TGTGCCAGCAGCTCTATAAGGATATTCTATGAGCAGTTCTTC.

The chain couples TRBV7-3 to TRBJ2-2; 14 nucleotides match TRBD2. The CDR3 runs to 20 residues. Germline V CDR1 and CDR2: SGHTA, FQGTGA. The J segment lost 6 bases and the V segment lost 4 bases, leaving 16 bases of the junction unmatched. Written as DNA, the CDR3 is TGTGCCAGCAGCTGGGGACCGGGACTAGCGGGGGAACTGGGGTCCGGGGAGCTGTTTTTT. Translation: CASSWGPGLAGELGSGELFF. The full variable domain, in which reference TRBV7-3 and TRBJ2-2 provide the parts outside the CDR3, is GAGVSQTPSNKVTEKGKYVELRCDPISGHTALYWYRQSLGQGPEFLIYFQGTGAADDSGLPNDRFFAVRPEGSVSTLKIQRTERGDSAVYLCASSWGPGLAGELGSGELFFGEGSRLTVL.

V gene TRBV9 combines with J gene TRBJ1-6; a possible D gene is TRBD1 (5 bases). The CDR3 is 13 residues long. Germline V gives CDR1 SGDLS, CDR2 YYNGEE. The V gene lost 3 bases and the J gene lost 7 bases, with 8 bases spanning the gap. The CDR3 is CASSGGYNSPLHF. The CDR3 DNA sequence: TGTGCCAGCAGCGGGGGGTACAATTCACCCCTCCACTTT.